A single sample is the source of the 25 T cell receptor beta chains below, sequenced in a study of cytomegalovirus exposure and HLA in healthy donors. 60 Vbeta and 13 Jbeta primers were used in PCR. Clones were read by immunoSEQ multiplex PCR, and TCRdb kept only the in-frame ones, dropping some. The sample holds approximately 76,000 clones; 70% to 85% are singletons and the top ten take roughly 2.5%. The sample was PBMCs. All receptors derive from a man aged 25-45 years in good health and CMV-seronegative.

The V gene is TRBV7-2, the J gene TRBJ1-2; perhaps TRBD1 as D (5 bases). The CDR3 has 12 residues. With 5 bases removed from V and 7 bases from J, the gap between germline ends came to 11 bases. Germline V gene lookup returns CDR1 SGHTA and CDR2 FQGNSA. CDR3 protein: CASSPQGCGYTF. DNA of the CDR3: TGTGCCAGCAGCCCGCAGGGATGTGGCTACACCTTC.

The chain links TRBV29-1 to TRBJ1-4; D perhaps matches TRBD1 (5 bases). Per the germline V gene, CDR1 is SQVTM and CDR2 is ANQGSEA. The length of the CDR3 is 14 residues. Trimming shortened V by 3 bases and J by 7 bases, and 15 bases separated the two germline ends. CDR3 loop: CSVDLGTRGEKLFF. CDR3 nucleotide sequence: TGCAGCGTTGATCTGGGGACTCGCGGTGAAAAACTGTTTTTT.

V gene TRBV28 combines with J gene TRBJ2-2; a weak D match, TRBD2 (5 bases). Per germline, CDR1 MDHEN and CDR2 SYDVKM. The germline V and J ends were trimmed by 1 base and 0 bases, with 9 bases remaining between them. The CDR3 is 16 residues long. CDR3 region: CASSLFTSSNTGELFF. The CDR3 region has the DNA TGTGCCAGCAGTTTATTTACTAGTTCGAACACCGGGGAGCTGTTTTTT.

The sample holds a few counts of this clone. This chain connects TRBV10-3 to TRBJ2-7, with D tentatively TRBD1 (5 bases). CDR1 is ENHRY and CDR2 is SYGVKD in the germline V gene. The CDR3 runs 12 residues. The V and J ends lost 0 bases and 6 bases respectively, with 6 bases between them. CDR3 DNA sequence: TGTGCCATCAGTGAGTCGCAGGGCGAGCAGTACTTC. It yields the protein CAISESQGEQYF.

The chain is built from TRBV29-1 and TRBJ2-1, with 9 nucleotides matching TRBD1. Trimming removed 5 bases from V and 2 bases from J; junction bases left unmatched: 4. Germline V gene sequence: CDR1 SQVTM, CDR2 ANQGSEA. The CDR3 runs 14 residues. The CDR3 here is CSVKGTGTYNEQFF. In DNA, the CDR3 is TGCAGCGTTAAGGGGACAGGGACCTACAATGAGCAGTTCTTC.

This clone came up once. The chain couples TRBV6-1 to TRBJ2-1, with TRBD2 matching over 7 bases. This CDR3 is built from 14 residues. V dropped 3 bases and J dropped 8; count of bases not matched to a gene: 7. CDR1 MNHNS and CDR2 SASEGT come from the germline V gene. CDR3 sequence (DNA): TGTGCCAGCAGTGACCGGCGGGAGCGCTATGAGCAGTTCTTC. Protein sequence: CASSDRRERYEQFF.

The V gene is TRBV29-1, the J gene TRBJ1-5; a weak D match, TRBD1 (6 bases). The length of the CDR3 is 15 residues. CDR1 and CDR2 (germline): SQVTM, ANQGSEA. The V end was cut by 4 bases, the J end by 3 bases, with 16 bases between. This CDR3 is CSVVVQGSDNQPQHF. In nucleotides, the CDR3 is TGCAGCGTTGTGGTTCAGGGGTCTGACAATCAGCCCCAGCATTTT.

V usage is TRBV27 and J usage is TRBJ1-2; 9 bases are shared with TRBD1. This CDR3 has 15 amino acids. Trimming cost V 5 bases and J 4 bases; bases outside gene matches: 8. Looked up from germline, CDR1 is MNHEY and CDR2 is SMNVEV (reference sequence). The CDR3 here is CASSPGGQGVYGYTF. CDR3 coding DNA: TGTGCCAGCAGTCCCGGGGGACAGGGCGTCTATGGCTACACCTTC.

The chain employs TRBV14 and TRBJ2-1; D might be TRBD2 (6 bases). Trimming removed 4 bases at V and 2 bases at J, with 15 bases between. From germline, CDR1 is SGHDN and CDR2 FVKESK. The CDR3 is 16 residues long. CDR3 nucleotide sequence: TGTGCCAGCAGCCCCTGGGACTCCAGCGCCTACAATGAGCAGTTCTTC. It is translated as CASSPWDSSAYNEQFF. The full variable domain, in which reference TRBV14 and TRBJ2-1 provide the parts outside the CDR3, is EAGVTQFPSHSVIEKGQTVTLRCDPISGHDNLYWYRRVMGKEIKFLLHFVKESKQDESGMPNNRFLAERTGGTYSTLKVQPAELEDSGVYFCASSPWDSSAYNEQFFGPGTRLTVL.

The CDR3, as DNA: TGTGCCAGCAGCCCCGACAGCTCAGGCTATGGCTACACCTTC. It translates to CASSPDSSGYGYTF. This sequence joins TRBV7-2 and TRBJ1-2; TRBD1 is a possible D gene (5 bases). Germline CDR1 reads SGHTA; CDR2 reads FQGNSA. Trimming took 5 bases from V and 4 from J, leaving 14 bases between them. This CDR3 contains 14 residues.

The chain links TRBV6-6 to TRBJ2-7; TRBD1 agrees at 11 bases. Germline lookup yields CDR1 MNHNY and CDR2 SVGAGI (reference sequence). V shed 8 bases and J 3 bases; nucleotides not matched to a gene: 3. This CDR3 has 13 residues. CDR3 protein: CASRGTGGYEQYF. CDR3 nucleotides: TGTGCCAGCCGTGGGACAGGGGGCTACGAGCAGTACTTC.

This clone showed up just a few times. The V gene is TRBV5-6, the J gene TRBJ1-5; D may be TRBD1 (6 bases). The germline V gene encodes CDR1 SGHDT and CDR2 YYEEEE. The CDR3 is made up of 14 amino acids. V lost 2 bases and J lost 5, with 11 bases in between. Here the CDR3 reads CASSFLGADQPQHF. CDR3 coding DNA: TGTGCCAGCAGCTTCCTGGGGGCGGATCAGCCCCAGCATTTT.

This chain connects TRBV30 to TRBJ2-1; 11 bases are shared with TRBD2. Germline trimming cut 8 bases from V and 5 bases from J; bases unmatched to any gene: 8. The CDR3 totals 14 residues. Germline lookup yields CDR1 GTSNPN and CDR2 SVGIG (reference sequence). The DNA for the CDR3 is TGTGCCGGGAAGAGACTAGCGGGGCACAATGAGCAGTTCTTC. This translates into CAGKRLAGHNEQFF.

CDR3 sequence (DNA): TGTGCCAGTACCCTGGCGACAAGGAACACTGAAGCTTTCTTT. Translated, it gives CASTLATRNTEAFF. This sequence joins TRBV19 and TRBJ1-1; D ambiguous. CDR3 length: 14 amino acids. Germline V gene lookup returns CDR1 LNHDA and CDR2 SQIVND (reference sequence). V was pared by 7 bases and J by 1 base, with 13 bases between.

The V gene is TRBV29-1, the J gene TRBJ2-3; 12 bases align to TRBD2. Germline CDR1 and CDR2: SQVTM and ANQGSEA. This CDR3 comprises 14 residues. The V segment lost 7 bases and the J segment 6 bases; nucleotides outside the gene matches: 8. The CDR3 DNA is TGCAGCGCCGCTTCGACTAGCGGGGGCGATACGCAGTATTTT. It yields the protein CSAASTSGGDTQYF.

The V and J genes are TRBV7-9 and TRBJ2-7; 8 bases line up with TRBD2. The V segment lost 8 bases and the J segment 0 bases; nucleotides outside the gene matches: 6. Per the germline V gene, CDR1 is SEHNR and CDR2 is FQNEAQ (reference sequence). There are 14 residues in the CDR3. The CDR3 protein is CASSRSGSSYEQYF. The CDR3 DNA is TGTGCCAGCTCGAGGAGCGGGAGCTCCTACGAGCAGTACTTC.

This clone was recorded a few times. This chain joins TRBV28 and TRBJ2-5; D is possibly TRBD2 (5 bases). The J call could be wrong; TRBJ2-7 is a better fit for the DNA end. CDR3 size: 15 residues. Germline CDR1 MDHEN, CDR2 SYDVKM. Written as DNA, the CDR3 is TGTGCCAGCATCCCCGAGGGCAAGGCAACCTACGAGCAGTACTTC. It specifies CASIPEGKATYEQYF.

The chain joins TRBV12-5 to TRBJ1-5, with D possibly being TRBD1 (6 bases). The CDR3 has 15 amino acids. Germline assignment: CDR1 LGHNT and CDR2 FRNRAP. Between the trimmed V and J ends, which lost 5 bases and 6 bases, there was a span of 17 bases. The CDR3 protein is CASGPGAGEFQPQHF. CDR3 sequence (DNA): TGTGCTAGTGGTCCCGGGGCAGGGGAGTTTCAGCCCCAGCATTTT.

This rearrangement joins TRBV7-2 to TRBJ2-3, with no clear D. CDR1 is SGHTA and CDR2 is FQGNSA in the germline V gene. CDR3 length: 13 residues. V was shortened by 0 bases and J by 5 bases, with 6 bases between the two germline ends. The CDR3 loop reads CASSLARRDTQYF. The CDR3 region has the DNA TGTGCCAGCAGCTTAGCCCGGAGAGATACGCAGTATTTT.

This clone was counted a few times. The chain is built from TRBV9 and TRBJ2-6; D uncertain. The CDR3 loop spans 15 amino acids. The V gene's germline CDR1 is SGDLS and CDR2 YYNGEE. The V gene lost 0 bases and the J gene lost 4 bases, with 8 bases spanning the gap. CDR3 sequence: CASSVGLRGANVLTF. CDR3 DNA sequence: TGTGCCAGCAGCGTAGGTTTACGGGGGGCCAACGTCCTGACTTTC.

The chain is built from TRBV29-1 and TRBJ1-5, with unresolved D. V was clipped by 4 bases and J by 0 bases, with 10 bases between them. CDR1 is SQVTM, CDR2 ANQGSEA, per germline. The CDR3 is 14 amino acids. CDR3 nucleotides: TGCAGCGTTGCAAACGGGGATAGCAATCAGCCCCAGCATTTT. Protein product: CSVANGDSNQPQHF. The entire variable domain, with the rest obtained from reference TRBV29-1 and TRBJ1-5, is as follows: SAVISQKPSRDICQRGTSLTIQCQVDSQVTMMFWYRQQPGQSLTLIATANQGSEATYESGFVIDKFPISRPNLTFSTLTVSNMSPEDSSIYLCSVANGDSNQPQHFGDGTRLSIL.

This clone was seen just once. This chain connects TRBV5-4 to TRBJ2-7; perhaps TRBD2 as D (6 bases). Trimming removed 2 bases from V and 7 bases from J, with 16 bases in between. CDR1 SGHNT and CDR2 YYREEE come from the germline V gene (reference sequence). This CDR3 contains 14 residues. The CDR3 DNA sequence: TGTGCCAGCAGCTTCGAGACGCTCCGGGGGGAGCAGTACTTC. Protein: CASSFETLRGEQYF.

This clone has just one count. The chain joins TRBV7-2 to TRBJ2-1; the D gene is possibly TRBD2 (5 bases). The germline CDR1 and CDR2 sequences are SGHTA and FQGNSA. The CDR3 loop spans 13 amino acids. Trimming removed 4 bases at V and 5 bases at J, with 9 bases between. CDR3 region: CASSSEGHNEQFF. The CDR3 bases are TGTGCCAGCAGCTCAGAGGGCCACAATGAGCAGTTCTTC.

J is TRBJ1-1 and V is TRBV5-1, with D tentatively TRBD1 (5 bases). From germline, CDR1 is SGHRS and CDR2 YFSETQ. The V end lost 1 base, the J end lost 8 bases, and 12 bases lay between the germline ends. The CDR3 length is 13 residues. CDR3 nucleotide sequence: TGCGCCAGCAGCTTGATGTTCGGGGGGGAAGCTTTCTTT. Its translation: CASSLMFGGEAFF.

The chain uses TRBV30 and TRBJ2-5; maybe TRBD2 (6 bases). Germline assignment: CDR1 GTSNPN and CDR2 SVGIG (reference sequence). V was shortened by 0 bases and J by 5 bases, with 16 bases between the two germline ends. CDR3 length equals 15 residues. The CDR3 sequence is CAWSVGAGSGETQYF. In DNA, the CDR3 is TGTGCCTGGAGTGTTGGGGCGGGATCGGGGGAGACCCAGTACTTC.